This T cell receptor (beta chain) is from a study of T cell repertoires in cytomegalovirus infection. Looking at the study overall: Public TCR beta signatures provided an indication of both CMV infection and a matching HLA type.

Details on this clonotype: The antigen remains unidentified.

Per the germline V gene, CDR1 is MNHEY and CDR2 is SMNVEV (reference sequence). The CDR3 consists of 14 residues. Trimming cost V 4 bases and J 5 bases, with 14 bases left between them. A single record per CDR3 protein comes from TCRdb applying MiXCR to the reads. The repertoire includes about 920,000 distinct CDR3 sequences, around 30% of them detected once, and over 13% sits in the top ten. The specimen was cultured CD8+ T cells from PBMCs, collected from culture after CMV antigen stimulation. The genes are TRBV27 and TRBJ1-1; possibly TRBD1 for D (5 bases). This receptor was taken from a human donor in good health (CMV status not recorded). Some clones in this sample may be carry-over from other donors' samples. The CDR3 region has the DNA TGTGCCAGCAGTTGGGGCCACCCGAGGACTGAAGCTTTCTTT. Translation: CASSWGHPRTEAFF.